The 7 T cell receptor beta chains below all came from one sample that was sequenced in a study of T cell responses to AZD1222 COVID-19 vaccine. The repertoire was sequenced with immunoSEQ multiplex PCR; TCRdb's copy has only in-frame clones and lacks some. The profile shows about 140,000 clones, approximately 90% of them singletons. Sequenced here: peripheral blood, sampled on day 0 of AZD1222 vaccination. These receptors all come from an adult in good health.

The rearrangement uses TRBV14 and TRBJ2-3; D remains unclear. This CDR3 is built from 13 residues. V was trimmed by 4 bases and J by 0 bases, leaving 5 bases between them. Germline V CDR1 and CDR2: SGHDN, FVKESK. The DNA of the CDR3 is TGTGCCAGCAGCCCTTTTAGCACAGATACGCAGTATTTT. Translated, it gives CASSPFSTDTQYF.

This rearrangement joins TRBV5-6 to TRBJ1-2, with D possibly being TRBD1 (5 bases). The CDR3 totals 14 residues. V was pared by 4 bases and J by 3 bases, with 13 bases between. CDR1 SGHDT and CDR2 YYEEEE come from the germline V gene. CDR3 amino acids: CASSGGLPDYGYTF. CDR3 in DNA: TGTGCCAGCAGCGGGGGACTGCCCGACTATGGCTACACCTTC.

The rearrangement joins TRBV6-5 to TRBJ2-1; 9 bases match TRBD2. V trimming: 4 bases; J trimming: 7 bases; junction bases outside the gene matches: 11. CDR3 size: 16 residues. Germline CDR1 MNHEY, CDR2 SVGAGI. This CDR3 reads CASSSLRNSGRNEQFF. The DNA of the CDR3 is TGTGCCAGCAGTTCACTCCGCAATAGCGGGAGAAATGAGCAGTTCTTC.

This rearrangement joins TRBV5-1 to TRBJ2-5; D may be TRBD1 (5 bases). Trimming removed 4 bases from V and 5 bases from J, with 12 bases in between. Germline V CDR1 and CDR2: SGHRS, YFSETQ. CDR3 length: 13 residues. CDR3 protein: CASSVLHRETQYF. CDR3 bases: TGCGCCAGCAGCGTGCTCCACAGGGAGACCCAGTACTTC. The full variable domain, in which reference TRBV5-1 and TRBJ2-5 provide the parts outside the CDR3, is KAGVTQTPRYLIKTRGQQVTLSCSPISGHRSVSWYQQTPGQGLQFLFEYFSETQRNKGNFPGRFSGRQFSNSRSEMNVSTLELGDSALYLCASSVLHRETQYFGPGTRLLVL.

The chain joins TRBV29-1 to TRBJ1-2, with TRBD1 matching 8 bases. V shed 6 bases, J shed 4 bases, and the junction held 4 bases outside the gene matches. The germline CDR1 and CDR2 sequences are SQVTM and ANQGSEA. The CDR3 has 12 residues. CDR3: CSVTDRGYGYTF. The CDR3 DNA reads TGCAGCGTCACCGACAGGGGCTATGGCTACACCTTC.

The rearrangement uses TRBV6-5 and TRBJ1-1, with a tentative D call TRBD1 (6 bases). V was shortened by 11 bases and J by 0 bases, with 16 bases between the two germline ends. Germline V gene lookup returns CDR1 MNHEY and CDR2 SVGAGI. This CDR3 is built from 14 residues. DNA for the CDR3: TGTGCCGCGTCGCGGGGGCCGTTGAACACTGAAGCTTTCTTT. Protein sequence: CAASRGPLNTEAFF.

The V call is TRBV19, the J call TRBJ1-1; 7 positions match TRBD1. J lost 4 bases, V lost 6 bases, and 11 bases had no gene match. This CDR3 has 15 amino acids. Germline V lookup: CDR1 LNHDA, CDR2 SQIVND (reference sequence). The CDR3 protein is CASRVGGGSGTEAFF. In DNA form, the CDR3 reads TGTGCCAGTAGGGTAGGGGGCGGTTCCGGCACTGAAGCTTTCTTT.